Shown below are 14 T cell receptor beta chains from a single sample sequenced in a study of identical twins. One entry per CDR3 protein results from TCRdb running MiXCR on the 5' RACE reads. Of 200,000 to 250,000 distinct CDR3 sequences in the sample, approximately 7% were seen once. These sequences were also reported in another study, on yellow fever vaccine responses in identical twins.

Sequencing was done on a sample of memory (CD45RO+) T cells sorted from blood. The receptors originated from a woman under 30 in good health.

This clonotype was recorded at least ten times. The V gene is TRBV29-1, the J gene TRBJ2-1; D perhaps matches TRBD1 (6 bases). The germline V gene has CDR1 SQVTM and CDR2 ANQGSEA. There are 15 residues in the CDR3. Trimming pared 0 bases from V and 5 bases from J, leaving 14 bases between. CDR3 protein: CSVEDVRGRNNEQFF. Here the CDR3 DNA reads TGCAGCGTTGAAGATGTCAGGGGCCGGAACAATGAGCAGTTCTTC.

This clonotype was detected ten times or more. The chain is built from TRBV6-1 and TRBJ1-1; D ambiguous. The V end was cut by 6 bases, the J end by 1 base, with 12 bases between. Per germline, CDR1 MNHNS and CDR2 SASEGT. The CDR3 contains 14 residues. Here the CDR3 DNA reads TGTGCCAGCAGACGCGGTACAGCGAACACTGAAGCTTTCTTT. It is translated as CASRRGTANTEAFF.

This chain links TRBV2 with TRBJ2-5; TRBD2 matches 14 bases. The CDR3 has 19 residues. Unmatched junction bases numbered 21, after V lost 11 bases and J lost 4 bases. Germline V gene data show CDR1 as SNHLY and CDR2 as FYNNEI. The CDR3 here is CACCQHRLAGGVWRETQYF. CDR3 in DNA: TGTGCCTGCTGCCAACACCGACTAGCGGGGGGGGTTTGGAGAGAGACCCAGTACTTC.

This clonotype was recorded at least ten times. The chain employs TRBV5-8 and TRBJ1-2; D unresolved. The germline CDR1 and CDR2 sequences are SGHTS and YDEGEE. The CDR3 consists of 14 residues. V was shortened by 5 bases and J by 0 bases, with 11 bases between the two germline ends. CDR3 amino acids: CASRGRGANYGYTF. CDR3 nucleotides: TGTGCCAGCAGGGGGAGAGGAGCTAACTATGGCTACACCTTC.

The sample holds many counts of this clonotype. The CDR3 loop is CASSTTQGTNTEAFF. CDR3 nucleotides: TGTGCCAGCAGTACAACTCAGGGTACGAACACTGAAGCTTTCTTT. The chain recombines TRBV6-1 with TRBJ1-1, with a possible D match to TRBD1 (5 bases). This CDR3 spans 15 amino acids. The germline gives CDR1 MNHNS, CDR2 SASEGT. V gave up 5 bases and J gave up 1 base, with 14 bases separating them.

In DNA, the CDR3 is TGTGCCACCAGTGGCCCCGGGACAGGGGCGAAATCACGCACAGATACGCAGTATTTT. As protein: CATSGPGTGAKSRTDTQYF. The chain carries TRBV24-1 and TRBJ2-3, with 10 bases lining up with TRBD1. Germline V gene lookup returns CDR1 KGHDR and CDR2 SFDVKD. The CDR3 has 19 residues. V dropped 5 bases and J dropped 1; count of bases not matched to a gene: 14.

A few counts support this clonotype. J is TRBJ2-1 and V is TRBV2; D ambiguous. The CDR3 consists of 12 residues. Germline V CDR1 and CDR2: SNHLY, FYNNEI. Trimming shortened V by 4 bases and J by 5 bases, and 6 bases separated the two germline ends. CDR3 in DNA: TGTGCCAGCAGTGCATCTAACAATGAGCAGTTCTTC. Protein: CASSASNNEQFF.

This clonotype came up many times. The chain joins TRBV29-1 to TRBJ1-1; a possible D gene is TRBD1 (6 bases). The V and J ends lost 3 bases and 1 base respectively, with 9 bases between them. In germline, CDR1 is SQVTM, CDR2 ANQGSEA. The length of the CDR3 is 13 residues. CDR3 sequence reads: CSVEGRGNTEAFF. CDR3 sequence (DNA): TGCAGCGTTGAGGGCAGGGGGAACACTGAAGCTTTCTTT.

This clonotype was counted many times. The V call is TRBV12-3 or TRBV12-4, the J call TRBJ1-1, with 12 bases aligning to TRBD1. Losses at the gene ends were 8 bases for V and 7 bases for J; bases not matched to a gene: 11. The CDR3 is 15 amino acids. The CDR3 region is CASGPWGQGAGEAFF. Here the CDR3 DNA reads TGTGCCAGCGGCCCCTGGGGACAGGGGGCAGGTGAAGCTTTCTTT.

This clonotype was counted between two and nine times. V is TRBV6-6 and J is TRBJ2-1; unclear D gene. The CDR3 consists of 12 residues. Deletions cut 6 bases from V and 6 bases from J, with 9 bases between. Germline CDR1 reads MNHNY; CDR2 reads SVGAGI (reference sequence). CDR3 DNA sequence: TGTGCCAGCAGCCCCAACAGCAATGAGCAGTTCTTC. This translates into CASSPNSNEQFF.

The chain employs TRBV3-1 and TRBJ2-1, with TRBD2 identical over 8 bases. The CDR3 is 17 residues long. Losses at the gene ends were 0 bases for V and 2 bases for J; bases not matched to a gene: 6. Germline assignment: CDR1 LGHDT and CDR2 YNNKEL (reference sequence). The CDR3 sequence: CASSQEVGAGAYNEQFF. CDR3 nucleotide sequence: TGTGCCAGCAGCCAAGAGGTGGGAGCGGGGGCCTACAATGAGCAGTTCTTC.

In its sample, this clonotype was seen many times. This rearrangement joins TRBV24-1 to TRBJ2-1; 13 bases are shared with TRBD2. This CDR3 has 16 amino acids. Germline CDR1 and CDR2: KGHDR and SFDVKD. Trimming took 3 bases from V and 7 from J; bases not matched to a gene: 5. The CDR3 coding sequence is TGTGCCACCAGTGATCGACTAGCGGGAGGTAGTAATGAGCAGTTCTTC. It encodes CATSDRLAGGSNEQFF.

The chain recombines TRBV15 with TRBJ1-1; 7 nucleotides match TRBD1. The CDR3 runs to 14 residues. With V trimmed by 3 bases and J by 4 bases, 5 bases remained unmatched. The germline V gene encodes CDR1 LNHNV and CDR2 YYDKDF (reference sequence). Written as DNA, the CDR3 is TGTGCCACCAGCAGGGCGACAGGGAGCACTGAAGCTTTCTTT. The encoded protein is CATSRATGSTEAFF.

This clonotype has a count of ten or more. The V call is TRBV25-1, the J call TRBJ2-5; tentative D call: TRBD2 (5 bases). Germline assignment: CDR1 MGHDK and CDR2 SYGVNS. The CDR3 sequence is 15 residues long. V lost 2 bases and J 5 bases, leaving 15 bases between the germline ends. The CDR3 sequence is CASSERGGRRETQYF. The CDR3, as DNA: TGTGCCAGCAGTGAACGTGGCGGGCGGCGGGAGACCCAGTACTTC.